This T cell receptor beta chain comes out of a study of identical twins. Trimming removed 8 bases at V and 8 bases at J, with 7 bases between. This CDR3 comprises 10 residues. Per germline, CDR1 MDHEN and CDR2 SYDVKM. This clonotype was seen a few times. Template switching created a universal primer site, and the cDNA included unique molecular identifiers. MiXCR, applied by TCRdb to the 5' RACE reads, yields one record per CDR3 protein. Among about 430,000 distinct CDR3 sequences listed, around a sixth were seen once. V and J are TRBV28 and TRBJ2-4; no definite D call. Sequencing was performed on naive T cells sorted from blood. The receptor's source is a middle-aged man in good health. The CDR3 region is CASGWDIQYF. The DNA of the CDR3 is TGTGCCAGCGGATGGGACATTCAGTACTTC.